This is a list of T cell receptor beta chains from one sample in a study of blood T cell repertoires in COVID-19. Data came from immunoSEQ multiplex PCR; TCRdb stores just in-frame clones and leaves some out. The sample holds around 370,000 clones, more than 75% seen once. The specimen was peripheral blood. Receptors originate from a woman between 45 and 65 years old with COVID-19, enrolled during active disease. CDR3s leave out the opening cysteine and the closing phenylalanine or tryptophan. D genes are given only for firm matches.

CDR3 protein | J gene | D gene | V gene | CDR3 length
ASSSTGGFSYEQY | TRBJ2-7 | TRBD1 | TRBV5-5 | 13
ASSPGITNTGELF | TRBJ2-2 | NA | TRBV19 | 13
ASSLLRFTEAF | TRBJ1-1 | NA | TRBV5-8 | 11
ASKDRGLGTGELF | TRBJ2-2 | TRBD1 | TRBV19 | 13
ASSVDGGRNTGELF | TRBJ2-2 | NA | TRBV9 | 14
ASSQGTSPDTQY | TRBJ2-3 | TRBD2 | TRBV4-1 | 12
ASSQSRGTRGKVRLNTEAF | TRBJ1-1 | NA | TRBV23-1 | 19
ASSQMVANEQF | TRBJ2-1 | NA | TRBV3-1/TRBV3-2 | 11
ASSPQTRKNIQY | TRBJ2-4 | NA | TRBV5-4 | 12
ASSSNTGASSYNEQF | TRBJ2-1 | TRBD1 | TRBV25-1 | 15
ASSVDLAGGLYEQY | TRBJ2-7 | TRBD2 | TRBV9 | 14
ASRLGTGGTEAF | TRBJ1-1 | TRBD1 | TRBV14 | 12
AISPGTSRETQY | TRBJ2-5 | TRBD2 | TRBV10-3 | 12
ASSQETTGAQGYT | TRBJ1-2 | TRBD1 | TRBV4-2 | 13
ASSLTSGLAVNNEQF | TRBJ2-1 | TRBD2 | TRBV7-3 | 15
ASSSGGAGEETQY | TRBJ2-5 | TRBD2 | TRBV6-5 | 13
ATSRDAAGGFTDTQY | TRBJ2-3 | TRBD2 | TRBV15 | 15
ASSRGTVSGNTIY | TRBJ1-3 | TRBD1 | TRBV6-5 | 13
ASSRGLAGVGEQY | TRBJ2-7 | TRBD2 | TRBV4-1 | 13
ASEGRGVREQY | TRBJ2-7 | NA | TRBV11-2 | 11
ASSVGRGRSNIQY | TRBJ2-4 | TRBD1 | TRBV10-2 | 13
ASSPESNTGELF | TRBJ2-2 | NA | TRBV18 | 12
ASSQVLSDSIYEQY | TRBJ2-7 | NA | TRBV4-1 | 14
ASSYRGSSYEQY | TRBJ2-7 | NA | TRBV6-5 | 12
ASSIRGIRGFYGYT | TRBJ1-2 | NA | TRBV19 | 14
ASSSNTGGTEAF | TRBJ1-1 | TRBD1 | TRBV6-2/TRBV6-3 | 12
ASSSSRGGRSYEQF | TRBJ2-1 | TRBD2 | TRBV18 | 14
ASSLREWNTEAF | TRBJ1-1 | NA | TRBV5-1 | 12
ASSPTLQGEQF | TRBJ2-1 | NA | TRBV18 | 11
ASSATRVSASSYEQY | TRBJ2-7 | NA | TRBV5-1 | 15
ASRTGTSNTEAF | TRBJ1-1 | NA | TRBV6-5 | 12
ASSQGQFNSPLH | TRBJ1-6 | TRBD1 | TRBV3-1/TRBV3-2 | 12
ATSRGTGRGYGYT | TRBJ1-2 | NA | TRBV15 | 13
ASSVETDRPQH | TRBJ1-5 | NA | TRBV6-4 | 11
ASSLSGGVYEQY | TRBJ2-7 | NA | TRBV11-3 | 12
ASREDNLVSEAF | TRBJ1-1 | NA | TRBV27 | 12
ASSPGGGGEKLF | TRBJ1-4 | TRBD1 | TRBV5-1 | 12
ASSPTAGLPGNTIY | TRBJ1-3 | NA | TRBV18 | 14
ASSPEGRYEQY | TRBJ2-7 | NA | TRBV19 | 11
ASMKRETSNEQF | TRBJ2-1 | TRBD2 | TRBV19 | 12
ASSLGQGTTYEQY | TRBJ2-7 | NA | TRBV5-4 | 13